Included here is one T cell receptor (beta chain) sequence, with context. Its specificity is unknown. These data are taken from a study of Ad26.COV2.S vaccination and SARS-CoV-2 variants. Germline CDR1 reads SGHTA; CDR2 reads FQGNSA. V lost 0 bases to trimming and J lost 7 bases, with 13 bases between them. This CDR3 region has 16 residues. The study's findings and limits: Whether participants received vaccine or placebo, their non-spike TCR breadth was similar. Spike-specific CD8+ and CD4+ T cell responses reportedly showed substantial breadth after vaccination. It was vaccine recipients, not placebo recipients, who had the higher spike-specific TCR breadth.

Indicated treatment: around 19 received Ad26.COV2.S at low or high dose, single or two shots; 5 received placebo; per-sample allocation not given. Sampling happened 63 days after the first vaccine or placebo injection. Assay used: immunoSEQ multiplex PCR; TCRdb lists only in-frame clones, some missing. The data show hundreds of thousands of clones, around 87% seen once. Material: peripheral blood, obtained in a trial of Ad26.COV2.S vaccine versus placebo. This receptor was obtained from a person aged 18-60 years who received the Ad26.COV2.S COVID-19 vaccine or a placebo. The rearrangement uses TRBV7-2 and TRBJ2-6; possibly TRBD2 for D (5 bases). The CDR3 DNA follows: TGTGCCAGCAGCTTAGCGAACGGGATCATTGCCAACGTCCTGACTTTC. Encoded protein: CASSLANGIIANVLTF.